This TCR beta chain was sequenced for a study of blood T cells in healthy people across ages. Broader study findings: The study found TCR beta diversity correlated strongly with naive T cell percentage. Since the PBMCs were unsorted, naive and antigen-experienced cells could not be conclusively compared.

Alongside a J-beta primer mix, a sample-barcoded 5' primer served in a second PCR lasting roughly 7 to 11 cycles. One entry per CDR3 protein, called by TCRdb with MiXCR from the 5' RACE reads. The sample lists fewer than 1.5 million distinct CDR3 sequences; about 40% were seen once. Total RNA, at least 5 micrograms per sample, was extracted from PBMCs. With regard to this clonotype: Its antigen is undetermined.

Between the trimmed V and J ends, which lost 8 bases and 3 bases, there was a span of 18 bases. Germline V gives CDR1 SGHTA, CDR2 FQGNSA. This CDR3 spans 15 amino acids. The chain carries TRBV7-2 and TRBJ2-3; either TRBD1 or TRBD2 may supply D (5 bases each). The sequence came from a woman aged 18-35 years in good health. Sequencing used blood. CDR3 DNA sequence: TGTGCCAGCCTCCCCCGGGGCAGGGAGACAGATACGCAGTATTTT. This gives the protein CASLPRGRETDTQYF.